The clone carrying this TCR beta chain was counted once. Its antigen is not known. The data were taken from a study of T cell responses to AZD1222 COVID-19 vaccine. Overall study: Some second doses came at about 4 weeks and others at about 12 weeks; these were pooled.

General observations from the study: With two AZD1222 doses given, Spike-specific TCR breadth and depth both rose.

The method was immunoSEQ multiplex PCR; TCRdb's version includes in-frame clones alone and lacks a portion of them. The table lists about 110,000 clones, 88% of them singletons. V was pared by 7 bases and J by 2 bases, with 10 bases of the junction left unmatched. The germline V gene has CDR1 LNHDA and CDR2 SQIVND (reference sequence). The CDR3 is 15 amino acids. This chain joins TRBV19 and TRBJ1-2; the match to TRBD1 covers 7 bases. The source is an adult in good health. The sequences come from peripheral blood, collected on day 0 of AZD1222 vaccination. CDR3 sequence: CASNPGTAQNYGYTF. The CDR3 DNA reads TGTGCCAGTAACCCCGGGACAGCACAGAACTATGGCTACACCTTC.